The clone carrying this T cell receptor (beta chain) was counted a few times. TCRdb reprocessed the 5' RACE reads with MiXCR, giving one entry per CDR3 protein. The sample shows some 440,000 distinct CDR3 sequences, 24% of them seen only once. This entry belongs to a study of identical twins. V gave up 5 bases and J gave up 3 bases, with 11 bases separating them. Germline CDR1 is LGHDT and CDR2 is YNNKEL (reference sequence). The CDR3 sequence is 15 residues long. The sample was also reused in another study, on T cells expressing NK-cell markers.

The chain couples TRBV3-1 to TRBJ2-6; D is uncertain. This receptor was identified in a young woman in good health. Material for sequencing was CD4+ T cells sorted from blood. CDR3: CASSTEWRGANVLTF. CDR3 DNA sequence: TGTGCCAGCAGCACAGAGTGGCGTGGGGCCAACGTCCTGACTTTC.